Reported below is one T cell receptor (beta chain). Original handling: Reference gene primer amplification gave nucleated cell count estimates. TCRdb's copy holds only in-frame clones and misses some; the assay was immunoSEQ multiplex PCR. That table is the source of V, J and clone size, and D and trimming were worked out from the DNA. The sample includes approximately 24,000 clones, around 87% seen only once; the top ten take about 8%. This sample was taken from a study of blood T cell repertoires in COVID-19. Study information: Sources were T cells, B-cell-depleted T cells, or PBMCs; the material itself was cDNA or gDNA.

The germline V gene encodes CDR1 KGHSH and CDR2 LQKENI. The V and J ends lost 5 bases and 0 bases respectively, with 12 bases between them. The CDR3 covers 15 residues. V and J are TRBV18 and TRBJ2-3, with D possibly TRBD1 on 6 matching bases. Sequencing was done on a sample of peripheral blood. The source is a man aged 50-60 years with active COVID-19. The CDR3 nucleotides are TGTGCCAGCTCAGGGGGCCAGAGCAGCACAGATACGCAGTATTTT. This encodes CASSGGQSSTDTQYF.